This is a list of T cell receptor beta chains from one sample in a study of shared clonotypes between healthy human individuals. The repertoire was sequenced with immunoSEQ multiplex PCR; TCRdb's copy has only in-frame clones and lacks some. This table holds some 470,000 clones, approximately 80% found once. Sequencing was carried out using PBMCs. The receptors originated from a middle-aged woman in good health. Some clones in this sample may be carry-over from other donors' samples. Each CDR3 is given with its conserved first and last residue. The D gene is left open where the match is weak. Part of the rows lack a size; the others show once, few, many or a class for expanded clones.

clone_size: NA; j_call: TRBJ2-4; v_call: TRBV5-6; cdr3_length: 16; d_call: NA; cdr3_nt: TGTGCCAGCAGCTTTCGGGAGATGGCCGTGGGAAACATTCAGTACTTC; cdr3_aa: CASSFREMAVGNIQYF
clone_size: NA; j_call: TRBJ2-5; v_call: TRBV28; cdr3_length: 14; d_call: NA; cdr3_nt: TGTGCCAGCAGTTTTGGGGCAGGACAAGAGACCCAGTACTTC; cdr3_aa: CASSFGAGQETQYF
clone_size: NA; j_call: TRBJ1-2; v_call: TRBV6-1; cdr3_length: 15; d_call: NA; cdr3_nt: TGTGCCAGCAGCCTAGGGGGAGGTGAAAACTATGGCTACACCTTC; cdr3_aa: CASSLGGGENYGYTF
clone_size: NA; j_call: TRBJ1-3; v_call: TRBV2; cdr3_length: 17; d_call: TRBD1; cdr3_nt: TGTGCCAGTGCCTGGGCGGGGACAGATAACTCTGGAAACACCATATATTTT; cdr3_aa: CASAWAGTDNSGNTIYF
clone_size: NA; j_call: TRBJ2-3; v_call: TRBV18; cdr3_length: 15; d_call: NA; cdr3_nt: TGTGCCAGCTCACCAACGGGTATCTATACAGATACGCAGTATTTT; cdr3_aa: CASSPTGIYTDTQYF
clone_size: NA; j_call: TRBJ1-2; v_call: TRBV5-4; cdr3_length: 12; d_call: TRBD1; cdr3_nt: TGTGCCAGCAGCAGACAGGGGTTGGGCTACACCTTC; cdr3_aa: CASSRQGLGYTF
clone_size: NA; j_call: TRBJ1-3; v_call: TRBV15; cdr3_length: 13; d_call: NA; cdr3_nt: TGTGCCAGCGCCCGCCCTCCGGGAAACACCATATATTTT; cdr3_aa: CASARPPGNTIYF
clone_size: NA; j_call: TRBJ1-4; v_call: TRBV18; cdr3_length: 15; d_call: NA; cdr3_nt: TGTGCCAGCTCACCGACAGACGCAACTAATGAAAAACTGTTTTTT; cdr3_aa: CASSPTDATNEKLFF
clone_size: NA; j_call: TRBJ2-7; v_call: TRBV27; cdr3_length: 17; d_call: TRBD1; cdr3_nt: TGTGCCAGCATCCCTTTATACGGGACAGGGGGCTCCCACGAGCAGTACTTC; cdr3_aa: CASIPLYGTGGSHEQYF
clone_size: NA; j_call: TRBJ2-1; v_call: TRBV15; cdr3_length: 13; d_call: NA; cdr3_nt: TGTGCCACCAGGTCTCCTGACCTCAATGAGCAGTTCTTC; cdr3_aa: CATRSPDLNEQFF
clone_size: NA; j_call: TRBJ1-2; v_call: TRBV10-3; cdr3_length: 12; d_call: NA; cdr3_nt: TGTGCCATCAGTGGAGCAAACTATGGCTACACCTTC; cdr3_aa: CAISGANYGYTF
clone_size: NA; j_call: TRBJ2-7; v_call: TRBV5-6; cdr3_length: 14; d_call: TRBD2; cdr3_nt: TGTGCCAGCAGCGCCGGGACTAGCGCGTACGAGCAGTACTTC; cdr3_aa: CASSAGTSAYEQYF
clone_size: NA; j_call: TRBJ2-1; v_call: TRBV7-8; cdr3_length: 18; d_call: TRBD2; cdr3_nt: TGTGCCAGCAGCCTATCGGGACTAGCGGGAGGGCTATACAATGAGCAGTTCTTC; cdr3_aa: CASSLSGLAGGLYNEQFF
clone_size: NA; j_call: TRBJ1-5; v_call: TRBV27; cdr3_length: 15; d_call: TRBD1; cdr3_nt: TGTGCCAGCAGTAAGAAACAGGGGGCCAATCAGCCCCAGCATTTT; cdr3_aa: CASSKKQGANQPQHF
clone_size: few; j_call: TRBJ2-5; v_call: TRBV6-5; cdr3_length: 16; d_call: TRBD2; cdr3_nt: TGTGCCAGCAGTTACGGGACTAGCGGGAGTCGGGAGACCCAGTACTTC; cdr3_aa: CASSYGTSGSRETQYF
clone_size: NA; j_call: TRBJ2-7; v_call: TRBV5-1; cdr3_length: 15; d_call: NA; cdr3_nt: TGCGCCAGCAGCGCAGGGGAGACCTACTCCTACGAGCAGTACTTC; cdr3_aa: CASSAGETYSYEQYF
clone_size: NA; j_call: TRBJ1-1; v_call: TRBV5-1; cdr3_length: 14; d_call: NA; cdr3_nt: TGCGCCAGCAGCTTGGACAGATGGAACACTGAAGCTTTCTTT; cdr3_aa: CASSLDRWNTEAFF
clone_size: few; j_call: TRBJ2-7; v_call: TRBV27; cdr3_length: 15; d_call: NA; cdr3_nt: TGTGCCAGCAGCACTACCAGTGGGGGAACCTACGAGCAGTACTTC; cdr3_aa: CASSTTSGGTYEQYF
clone_size: NA; j_call: TRBJ2-7; v_call: TRBV10-2; cdr3_length: 15; d_call: TRBD2; cdr3_nt: TGCGCCAGCAGTGTTCGGGGGGGGGTTCCCTACGAGCAGTACTTC; cdr3_aa: CASSVRGGVPYEQYF
clone_size: NA; j_call: TRBJ1-1; v_call: TRBV15; cdr3_length: 14; d_call: NA; cdr3_nt: TGTGCCACCAGCAGAGACGGAGGGAACACTGAAGCTTTCTTT; cdr3_aa: CATSRDGGNTEAFF
clone_size: NA; j_call: TRBJ1-4; v_call: TRBV30; cdr3_length: 12; d_call: NA; cdr3_nt: TGTGCCTGGGACAGGTCTAATGAAAAACTGTTTTTT; cdr3_aa: CAWDRSNEKLFF
clone_size: NA; j_call: TRBJ1-2; v_call: TRBV5-1; cdr3_length: 14; d_call: NA; cdr3_nt: TGCGCCAGCAGCTCGACAGACCCTAACTATGGCTACACCTTC; cdr3_aa: CASSSTDPNYGYTF
clone_size: once; j_call: TRBJ2-7; v_call: TRBV18; cdr3_length: 13; d_call: NA; cdr3_nt: TGTGCCAGCTCACTCCGCCGGTCTTACGAGCAGTACTTC; cdr3_aa: CASSLRRSYEQYF
clone_size: once; j_call: TRBJ2-2; v_call: TRBV28; cdr3_length: 15; d_call: TRBD2; cdr3_nt: TGTGCCAGCAGTTTCGGGACTAGCGGAACCGGGGAGCTGTTTTTT; cdr3_aa: CASSFGTSGTGELFF
clone_size: NA; j_call: TRBJ1-4; v_call: TRBV6-1; cdr3_length: 14; d_call: NA; cdr3_nt: TGTGCCAGCAGTGAATCGGTTTTTCAAGAAAAACTGTTTTTT; cdr3_aa: CASSESVFQEKLFF
clone_size: NA; j_call: TRBJ2-3; v_call: TRBV11-2; cdr3_length: 16; d_call: TRBD2; cdr3_nt: TGTGCCAGCAGCTTAGGTTCTAGCGGGGCCACAGATACGCAGTATTTT; cdr3_aa: CASSLGSSGATDTQYF
clone_size: NA; j_call: TRBJ2-7; v_call: TRBV4-3; cdr3_length: 14; d_call: TRBD2; cdr3_nt: TGCGCCAGCAGCCTCAGGGCGGGGGCCTACGAGCAGTACTTC; cdr3_aa: CASSLRAGAYEQYF
clone_size: NA; j_call: TRBJ2-1; v_call: TRBV5-1; cdr3_length: 15; d_call: TRBD2; cdr3_nt: TGCGCCAGCAGCCGACTCCCGGGAGGGGGTGATGAGCAGTTCTTC; cdr3_aa: CASSRLPGGGDEQFF
clone_size: NA; j_call: TRBJ2-5; v_call: TRBV7-2; cdr3_length: 16; d_call: NA; cdr3_nt: TGTGCCAGCAGCCCAAATACAGGACAGGGAGGGGAGACCCAGTACTTC; cdr3_aa: CASSPNTGQGGETQYF
clone_size: NA; j_call: TRBJ1-2; v_call: TRBV30; cdr3_length: 13; d_call: NA; cdr3_nt: TGTGCCTGGAGCCAGAGGGTTAACTATGGCTACACCTTC; cdr3_aa: CAWSQRVNYGYTF
clone_size: NA; j_call: TRBJ1-1; v_call: TRBV13; cdr3_length: 13; d_call: NA; cdr3_nt: TGTGCCAGCAGCGCAGACAGTAACACTGAAGCTTTCTTT; cdr3_aa: CASSADSNTEAFF
clone_size: NA; j_call: TRBJ2-2; v_call: TRBV21-1; cdr3_length: 17; d_call: NA; cdr3_nt: TGTGCCAGCAGTCCAAAGTCGGGACTAGCAGCCACCGGGGAGCTGTTTTTT; cdr3_aa: CASSPKSGLAATGELFF
clone_size: NA; j_call: TRBJ1-1; v_call: TRBV5-8; cdr3_length: 14; d_call: TRBD1; cdr3_nt: TGTGCCAGCAGTTGGGGACAGTTAAACACTGAAGCTTTCTTT; cdr3_aa: CASSWGQLNTEAFF
clone_size: NA; j_call: TRBJ1-6; v_call: TRBV6-6; cdr3_length: 12; d_call: NA; cdr3_nt: TGTGCCAGCACCGACTTATATTCACCCCTCCACTTT; cdr3_aa: CASTDLYSPLHF
clone_size: NA; j_call: TRBJ1-5; v_call: TRBV30; cdr3_length: 15; d_call: NA; cdr3_nt: TGTGCCTGGAGCGCAGAAAGAGGTAGCAATCAGCCCCAGCATTTT; cdr3_aa: CAWSAERGSNQPQHF
clone_size: NA; j_call: TRBJ1-2; v_call: TRBV28; cdr3_length: 15; d_call: NA; cdr3_nt: TGTGCCAGCGAGAGGGCAGGGGACCGGCACTATGGCTACACCTTC; cdr3_aa: CASERAGDRHYGYTF